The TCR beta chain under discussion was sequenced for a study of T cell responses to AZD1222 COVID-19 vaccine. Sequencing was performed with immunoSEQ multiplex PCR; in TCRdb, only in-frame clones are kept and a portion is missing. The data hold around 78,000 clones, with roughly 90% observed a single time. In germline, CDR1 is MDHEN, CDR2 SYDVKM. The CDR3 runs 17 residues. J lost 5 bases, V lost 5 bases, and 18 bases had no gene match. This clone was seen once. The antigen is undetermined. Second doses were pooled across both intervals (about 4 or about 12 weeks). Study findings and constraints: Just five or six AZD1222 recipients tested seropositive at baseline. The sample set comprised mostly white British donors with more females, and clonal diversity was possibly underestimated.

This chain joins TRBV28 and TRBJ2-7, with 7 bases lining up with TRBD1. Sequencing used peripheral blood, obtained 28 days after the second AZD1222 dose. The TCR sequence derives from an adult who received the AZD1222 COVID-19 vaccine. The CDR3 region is CASSPWGRGKRIHEQYF. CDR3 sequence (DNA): TGTGCCAGCAGTCCTTGGGGCAGGGGGAAGAGAATCCACGAGCAGTACTTC.